Below, 2 T cell receptor beta chains from the same sample are listed, as sequenced in a study of metastatic and nonmetastatic thyroid tumors. TCRdb reprocessed the PCR reads via MiXCR. The sample has around 35,000 clones, about 17% seen once; the top ten hold approximately 5%. Nobody among the patients had been given any treatment before thyroid surgery. Sequenced sample: blood. The receptors stem from a female donor with papillary thyroid cancer or a benign thyroid nodule (not recorded which). Some clones in this sample may be carry-over from other donors' samples.

This clone was recorded many times. The chain carries TRBV5-4 and TRBJ2-3; tentative D call: TRBD1 (5 bases). The CDR3 runs 14 residues. In germline, CDR1 is SGHNT, CDR2 YYREEE (reference sequence). Trimming removed 4 bases at V and 2 bases at J, with 11 bases between. The CDR3 DNA sequence: TGTGCCAGCAGCGGGGCTCAAAACACAGATACGCAGTATTTT. The encoded protein is CASSGAQNTDTQYF.

This clone occurred many times. The junction departs from germline at one end; a sequencing error may be responsible. V gene TRBV6-1 combines with J gene TRBJ2-7, with TRBD2 identical over 11 bases. CDR3 length: 13 amino acids. Germline values: CDR1 MNHNS, CDR2 SASEGT. The CDR3 sequence is CTSSQGLAAEQYF. The CDR3 region has the DNA TGTACCAGCAGCCAGGGACTAGCGGCGGAGCAGTACTTC.